The following is a T cell receptor beta chain sequence with its context. In the study's own analysis: Reference gene primers were amplified, and this amplification served to estimate nucleated cell counts. TCRdb's table, derived via immunoSEQ multiplex PCR, lists solely in-frame clones and lacks some. D and trimming come from the DNA, and the V and J calls and clone size come from that table. Of about 400,000 clones listed, 80% to 90% were seen once; the top ten hold over 4%. The sample comes from a study of blood T cell repertoires in COVID-19. Study-level information: Researchers got acute and convalescent COVID-19 samples from the United States, Italy and Spain. PBMCs, B-cell-depleted T cells, or T cells provided the cDNA or gDNA that made up the material.

The CDR3 extends over 16 amino acids. V was pared by 5 bases and J by 5 bases, with 13 bases of the junction left unmatched. Germline-derived CDR1 and CDR2 are SGDLS and YYNGEE. The origin of this receptor is a woman in her twenties or thirties with acute or convalescent COVID-19. The sequenced sample consisted of peripheral blood. The chain uses TRBV9 and TRBJ2-5, with TRBD2 matching over 9 bases. CDR3 sequence: CASSPPGLAGMETQYF. CDR3 nucleotide sequence: TGTGCCAGCAGTCCCCCGGGCCTAGCGGGGATGGAGACCCAGTACTTC.